A single sample gave rise to the 21 T cell receptor beta chains below, sequenced in a study of cytomegalovirus exposure and HLA in healthy donors. Sequencing used immunoSEQ multiplex PCR; TCRdb keeps in-frame clones, though not all of them. The sample shows 100,000 to 150,000 clones, about 82% of them seen only once. The sequencing input was PBMCs. The receptor source for this set is a young man in good health and CMV-seronegative.

V usage is TRBV7-9 and J usage is TRBJ1-1, with D perhaps matching TRBD1 (5 bases). This CDR3 is built from 14 residues. Germline-derived CDR1 and CDR2 are SEHNR and FQNEAQ (reference sequence). Between the trimmed V and J ends, which lost 5 bases and 4 bases, there was a span of 14 bases. CDR3 region: CASSQMGGGTEAFF. CDR3 coding DNA: TGTGCCAGCAGCCAAATGGGGGGAGGCACTGAAGCTTTCTTT.

The chain is built from TRBV5-6 and TRBJ2-1, with a weak D call TRBD2 (5 bases). Germline CDR1 SGHDT, CDR2 YYEEEE. V lost 5 bases to trimming and J lost 6 bases, with 12 bases between them. CDR3 length equals 13 residues. CDR3 bases: TGTGCCAGCAGTAGAGGGCCGGGCAATGAGCAGTTCTTC. Translation: CASSRGPGNEQFF.

The chain joins TRBV2 to TRBJ1-2; a weak D match, TRBD1 (5 bases). Trimming removed 0 bases at V and 1 base at J, with 12 bases between. CDR3 length: 16 residues. Germline V CDR1 and CDR2: SNHLY, FYNNEI. The CDR3 nucleotides are TGTGCCAGCAGTGAAGCTTGGGGGGGGAGTAACTATGGCTACACCTTC. Protein sequence: CASSEAWGGSNYGYTF.

On this clone itself: This same CDR3 is encoded by further DNA sequences in the sample. The chain joins TRBV9 to TRBJ2-2; 12 bases map to TRBD2. The CDR3 is made up of 16 amino acids. The germline V gene has CDR1 SGDLS and CDR2 YYNGEE. V dropped 0 bases and J dropped 6; count of bases not matched to a gene: 3. The CDR3 sequence: CASSVGTSGRSGELFF. In DNA form, the CDR3 reads TGTGCCAGCAGCGTAGGTACTAGCGGGAGGTCCGGGGAGCTGTTTTTT.

The chain employs TRBV30 and TRBJ2-7; a possible D gene is TRBD2 (6 bases). Per germline, CDR1 GTSNPN and CDR2 SVGIG (reference sequence). The CDR3 runs 8 residues. CDR3 nucleotide sequence: TGTGCTCGGGAGGAGCAGTACTTC. It yields the protein CAREEQYF.

This clone was seen a few times. The J gene is TRBJ2-2, the V gene TRBV6-4, with TRBD1 as a possible D gene (5 bases). Germline assignment: CDR1 MRHNA and CDR2 SNTAGT. V dropped 0 bases and J dropped 3 bases, with 5 bases sitting between them. The CDR3 spans 14 residues. The CDR3 region has the DNA TGTGCCAGCAGTGACTCAGGGGACACCGGGGAGCTGTTTTTT. Its protein is CASSDSGDTGELFF.

This clone was observed once. The rearrangement uses TRBV19 and TRBJ2-3; TRBD2 matches at 9 bases. The CDR3 sequence is 16 residues long. CDR1 is LNHDA, CDR2 SQIVND, per germline (reference sequence). J lost 0 bases, V lost 3 bases, and 4 bases had no gene match. CDR3 sequence reads: CASSIPAGGSTDTQYF. CDR3 sequence (DNA): TGTGCCAGTAGTATCCCGGCGGGGGGGAGCACAGATACGCAGTATTTT.

This chain connects TRBV5-1 to TRBJ2-3; the match to TRBD2 covers 10 bases. CDR1 is SGHRS and CDR2 is YFSETQ in the germline V gene. V lost 4 bases to trimming and J lost 2 bases; unmatched junction nucleotides: 10. This CDR3 has 17 amino acids. CDR3 loop: CASSASLAGMDTDTQYF. CDR3 bases: TGCGCCAGCAGCGCCTCACTAGCGGGGATGGACACAGATACGCAGTATTTT.

The chain employs TRBV6-5 and TRBJ2-2; 8 bases align to TRBD2. CDR1 and CDR2 from the germline V gene are MNHEY and SVGAGI. This CDR3 has 16 amino acids. After removal of 4 bases from V and 1 base from J, the junction contained 5 bases not matched to a gene. CDR3 in DNA: TGTGCCAGCAGTTTAGGACTAGCACAGAACACCGGGGAGCTGTTTTTT. Translating gives CASSLGLAQNTGELFF.

The chain uses TRBV4-2 and TRBJ2-3, with 11 nucleotides matching TRBD2. CDR3 length: 17 residues. V shed 4 bases, J shed 2 bases, and the junction held 8 bases outside the gene matches. The germline V gene encodes CDR1 LGHNA and CDR2 YNFKEQ. CDR3 sequence: CASSPQTSGGTTDTQYF. CDR3 DNA sequence: TGTGCCAGCAGCCCCCAAACTAGCGGGGGTACCACAGATACGCAGTATTTT.

The chain links TRBV7-9 to TRBJ1-1; maybe TRBD1 (6 bases). The germline CDR1 and CDR2 sequences are SEHNR and FQNEAQ (reference sequence). The CDR3 totals 14 residues. V shed 1 base and J shed 1 base, with 7 bases lying between them. CDR3 residues: CASSLGTANTEAFF. The CDR3 bases are TGTGCCAGCAGCTTAGGGACAGCGAACACTGAAGCTTTCTTT.

The rearrangement links TRBV29-1 to TRBJ2-1, with 9 bases fitting TRBD2. Trimming cost V 6 bases and J 12 bases; bases outside gene matches: 12. The germline V gene encodes CDR1 SQVTM and CDR2 ANQGSEA. The CDR3 is 13 residues long. CDR3 coding DNA: TGCAGCGTAGCGACTGGGCGGGAGGGTGTGCAGTTCTTC. Translation gives CSVATGREGVQFF.

The V gene is TRBV14, the J gene TRBJ2-3; 7 bases match TRBD2. The J segment lost 7 bases and the V segment lost 1 base, leaving 14 bases of the junction unmatched. CDR3 length: 17 amino acids. Germline V gene data show CDR1 as SGHDN and CDR2 as FVKESK. CDR3 nucleotide sequence: TGTGCCAGCAGCCAAGGCGGGGGTGCGGGGACCGGTTATACGCAGTATTTT. This encodes CASSQGGGAGTGYTQYF.

The chain combines TRBV9 with TRBJ1-1; D ambiguous. Germline V gene data show CDR1 as SGDLS and CDR2 as YYNGEE. The germline V and J ends were trimmed by 0 bases and 3 bases, with 12 bases remaining between them. The CDR3 consists of 15 residues. Written as DNA, the CDR3 is TGTGCCAGCAGCGTAGAATCAGGAAGGTACACTGAAGCTTTCTTT. It specifies CASSVESGRYTEAFF.

The chain joins TRBV2 to TRBJ2-7; 8 bases agree with TRBD2. The germline gives CDR1 SNHLY, CDR2 FYNNEI. The CDR3 sequence is 13 residues long. J was trimmed by 3 bases and V by 6 bases; bases with no gene match: 4. CDR3 DNA: TGTGCCAGCAGCGGGACTAGGGGCTACGAGCAGTACTTC. As protein: CASSGTRGYEQYF.

The V gene is TRBV6-1, the J gene TRBJ2-5, with a possible D match to TRBD1 (6 bases). CDR3 length: 15 residues. With 6 bases removed from V and 2 bases from J, the gap between germline ends came to 16 bases. Germline loops: CDR1 MNHNS, CDR2 SASEGT. CDR3 DNA sequence: TGTGCCAGCAGAGCCGCTGGGACAAAGCAAGAGACCCAGTACTTC. Protein sequence: CASRAAGTKQETQYF.

The chain employs TRBV6-1 and TRBJ1-1; TRBD1 matches at 8 bases. The CDR3 totals 14 residues. The V and J ends lost 6 bases and 4 bases, in that order; junction bases with no gene match: 7. The V gene's germline CDR1 is MNHNS and CDR2 SASEGT. The CDR3 DNA sequence: TGTGCCAGCAGCTCCTTAACAGGGGGCACTGAAGCTTTCTTT. This codes for CASSSLTGGTEAFF.

This clone was seen just once. V is TRBV9 and J is TRBJ2-2, with 8 bases that match TRBD2. J lost 6 bases, V lost 3 bases, and 7 bases had no gene match. CDR3 length: 15 amino acids. Germline values: CDR1 SGDLS, CDR2 YYNGEE. DNA of the CDR3: TGTGCCAGCAGCGGCCGGACTAGCAGCTCCGGGGAGCTGTTTTTT. This codes for CASSGRTSSSGELFF.

The table lists this clone with a few counts. The J gene is TRBJ1-2, the V gene TRBV28; TRBD1 matches at 11 bases. The germline V gene has CDR1 MDHEN and CDR2 SYDVKM. Germline trimming cut 5 bases from V and 4 bases from J; bases unmatched to any gene: 3. This CDR3 is 14 amino acids long. The CDR3 is CASSGQGATYGYTF. For the CDR3, the DNA is TGTGCCAGCAGTGGACAGGGGGCAACCTATGGCTACACCTTC.

The genes are TRBV6-1 and TRBJ2-3; a possible D gene is TRBD2 (5 bases). The CDR3 runs 17 residues. CDR1 is MNHNS and CDR2 is SASEGT in the germline V gene. Trimming left V 0 bases short and J 2 bases short, with 15 bases between. The CDR3 spells CASSEAVAGTLTDTQYF. CDR3 in DNA: TGTGCCAGCAGTGAAGCGGTGGCGGGCACCCTCACAGATACGCAGTATTTT.

The rearrangement uses TRBV6-5 and TRBJ1-2; 7 bases line up with TRBD1. Trimming removed 4 bases from V and 4 bases from J; junction bases left unmatched: 9. Germline V lookup: CDR1 MNHEY, CDR2 SVGAGI. This CDR3 has 15 residues. The CDR3 DNA follows: TGTGCCAGCAGTTTGGGACAGAGATCCATCTATGGCTACACCTTC. Its protein is CASSLGQRSIYGYTF.